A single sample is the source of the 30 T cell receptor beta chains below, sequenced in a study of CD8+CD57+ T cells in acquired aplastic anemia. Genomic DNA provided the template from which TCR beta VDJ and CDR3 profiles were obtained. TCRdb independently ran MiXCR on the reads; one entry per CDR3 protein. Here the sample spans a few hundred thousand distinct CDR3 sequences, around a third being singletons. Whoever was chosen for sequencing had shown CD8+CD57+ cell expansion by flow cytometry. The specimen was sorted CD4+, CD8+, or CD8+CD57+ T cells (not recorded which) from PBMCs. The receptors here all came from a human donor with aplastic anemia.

The CDR3 loop reads CATRAGETQYF. The CDR3 coding sequence is TGTGCCACCAGGGCTGGTGAGACCCAGTACTTC. The chain carries TRBV15 and TRBJ2-5, with D unresolved. V lost 6 bases and J lost 5, with 7 bases in between. Germline loops: CDR1 LNHNV, CDR2 YYDKDF (reference sequence). This CDR3 has 11 residues.

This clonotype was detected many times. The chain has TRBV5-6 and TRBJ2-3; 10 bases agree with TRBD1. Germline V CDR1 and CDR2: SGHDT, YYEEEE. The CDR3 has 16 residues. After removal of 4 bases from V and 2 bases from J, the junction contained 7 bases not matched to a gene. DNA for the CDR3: TGTGCCAGCAGCATTCGGGACAGGGGATACACAGATACGCAGTATTTT. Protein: CASSIRDRGYTDTQYF.

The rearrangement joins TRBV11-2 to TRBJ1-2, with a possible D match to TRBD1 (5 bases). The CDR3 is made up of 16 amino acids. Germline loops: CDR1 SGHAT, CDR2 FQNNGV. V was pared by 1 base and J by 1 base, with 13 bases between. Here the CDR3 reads CASSLVRYRYNYGYTF. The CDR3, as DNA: TGTGCCAGCAGCTTAGTACGGTACAGGTATAACTATGGCTACACCTTC.

In DNA, the CDR3 is TGCGCCAGCAGCTTGCCTCTGCTAGCGGCGAACACCGGGGAGCTGTTTTTT. Amino acid sequence: CASSLPLLAANTGELFF. This sequence joins TRBV5-1 and TRBJ2-2; 7 positions agree with TRBD2. The CDR3 is 17 residues long. The J segment lost 0 bases and the V segment lost 1 base, leaving 6 bases of the junction unmatched. CDR1 and CDR2 from the germline V gene are SGHRS and YFSETQ.

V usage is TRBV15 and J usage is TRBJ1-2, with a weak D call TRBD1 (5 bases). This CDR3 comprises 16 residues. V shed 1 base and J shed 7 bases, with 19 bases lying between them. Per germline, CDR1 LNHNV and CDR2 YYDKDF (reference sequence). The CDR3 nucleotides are TGTGCCACCAGCAGAGGCCGGGGCCGTGGATTTGGTGGCTACACCTTC. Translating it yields CATSRGRGRGFGGYTF.

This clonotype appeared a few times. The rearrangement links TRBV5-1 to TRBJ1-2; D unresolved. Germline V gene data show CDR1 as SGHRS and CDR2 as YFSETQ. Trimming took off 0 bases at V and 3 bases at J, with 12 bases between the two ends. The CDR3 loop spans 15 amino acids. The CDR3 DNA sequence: TGCGCCAGCAGCTTGGTAGGTCCGGCGGACTATGGCTACACCTTC. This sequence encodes CASSLVGPADYGYTF.

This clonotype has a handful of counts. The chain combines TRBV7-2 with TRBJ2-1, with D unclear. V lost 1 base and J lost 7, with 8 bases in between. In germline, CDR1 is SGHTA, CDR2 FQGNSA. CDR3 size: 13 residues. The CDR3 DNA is TGTGCCAGCAGCTTAGTTCATGTAAATGAGCAGTTCTTC. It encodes CASSLVHVNEQFF.

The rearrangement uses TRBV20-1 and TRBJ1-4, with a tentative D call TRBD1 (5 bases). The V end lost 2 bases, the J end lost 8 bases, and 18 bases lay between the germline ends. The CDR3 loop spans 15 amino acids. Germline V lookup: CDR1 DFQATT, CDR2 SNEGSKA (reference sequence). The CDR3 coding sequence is TGCAGTGCTAGAACTTTAGGGGTTCTGGGGGAAAAACTGTTTTTT. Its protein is CSARTLGVLGEKLFF.

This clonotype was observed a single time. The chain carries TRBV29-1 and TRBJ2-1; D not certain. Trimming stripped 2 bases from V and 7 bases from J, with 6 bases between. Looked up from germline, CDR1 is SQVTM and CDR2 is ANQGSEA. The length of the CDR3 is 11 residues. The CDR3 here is CSVEQANEQFF. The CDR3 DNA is TGCAGCGTTGAACAGGCTAATGAGCAGTTCTTC.

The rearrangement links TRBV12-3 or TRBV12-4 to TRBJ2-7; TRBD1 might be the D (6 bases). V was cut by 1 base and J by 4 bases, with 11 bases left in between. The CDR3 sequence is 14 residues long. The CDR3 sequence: CASSLEDQGYEQYF. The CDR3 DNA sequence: TGTGCCAGCAGTTTAGAGGATCAGGGGTACGAGCAGTACTTC.

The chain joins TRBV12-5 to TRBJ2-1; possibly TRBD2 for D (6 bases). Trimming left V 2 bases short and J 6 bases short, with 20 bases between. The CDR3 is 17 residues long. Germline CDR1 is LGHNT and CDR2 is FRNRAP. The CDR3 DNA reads TGTGCTAGTGGTTTGTTGGGAGCGGGTACTCCCGCCAATGAGCAGTTCTTC. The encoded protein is CASGLLGAGTPANEQFF.

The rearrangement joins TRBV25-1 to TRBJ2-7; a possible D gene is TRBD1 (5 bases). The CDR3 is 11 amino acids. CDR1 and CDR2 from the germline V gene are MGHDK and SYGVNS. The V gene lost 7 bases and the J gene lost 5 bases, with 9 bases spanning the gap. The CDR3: CASNQGHEQYF. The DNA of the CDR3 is TGTGCCAGCAACCAGGGCCACGAGCAGTACTTC.

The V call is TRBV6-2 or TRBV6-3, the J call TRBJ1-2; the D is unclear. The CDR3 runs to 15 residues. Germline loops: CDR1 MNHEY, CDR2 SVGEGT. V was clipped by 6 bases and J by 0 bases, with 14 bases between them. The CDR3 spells CASRLSWASNYGYTF. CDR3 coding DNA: TGTGCCAGCAGGCTTTCTTGGGCGTCTAACTATGGCTACACCTTC.

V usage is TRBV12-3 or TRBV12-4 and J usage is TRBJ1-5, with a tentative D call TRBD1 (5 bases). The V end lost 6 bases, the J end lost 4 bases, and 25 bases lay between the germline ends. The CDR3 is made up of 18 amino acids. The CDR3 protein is CASSLGPDKADRNQPQHF. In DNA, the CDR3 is TGTGCCAGCAGCTTGGGTCCGGACAAGGCGGATCGGAATCAGCCCCAGCATTTT.

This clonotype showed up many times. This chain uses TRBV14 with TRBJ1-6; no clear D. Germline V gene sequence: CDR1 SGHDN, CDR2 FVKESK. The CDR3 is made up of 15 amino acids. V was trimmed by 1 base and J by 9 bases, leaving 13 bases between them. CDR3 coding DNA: TGTGCCAGCAGCCAAGGGCCAAACTACGTTTCACCCCTCCACTTT. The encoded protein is CASSQGPNYVSPLHF.

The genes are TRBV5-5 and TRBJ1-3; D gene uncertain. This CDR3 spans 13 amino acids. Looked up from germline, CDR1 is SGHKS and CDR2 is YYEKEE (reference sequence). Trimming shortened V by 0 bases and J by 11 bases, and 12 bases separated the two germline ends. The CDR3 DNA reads TGTGCCAGCAGCTTGGAGCCCCCGAATCCCATATATTTT. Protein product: CASSLEPPNPIYF.

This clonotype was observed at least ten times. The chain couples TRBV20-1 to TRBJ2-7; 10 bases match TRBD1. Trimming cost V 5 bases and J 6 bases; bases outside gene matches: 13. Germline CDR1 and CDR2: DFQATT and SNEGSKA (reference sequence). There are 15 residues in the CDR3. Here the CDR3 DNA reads TGCAGTGCTGAGAAAGGGACAGGGGATCTAGGCGAGCAGTACTTC. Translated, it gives CSAEKGTGDLGEQYF.

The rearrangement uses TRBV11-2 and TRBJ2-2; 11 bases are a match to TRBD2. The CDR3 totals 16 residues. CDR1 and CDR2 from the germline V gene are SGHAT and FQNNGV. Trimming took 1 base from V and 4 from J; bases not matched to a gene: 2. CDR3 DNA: TGTGCCAGCAGCTTAGTAGCGGGGGGGCTCACCGGGGAGCTGTTTTTT. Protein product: CASSLVAGGLTGELFF.

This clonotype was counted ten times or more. CDR3 coding DNA: TGTGCCAGCAGCCGGACTAGCAACTACAATGAGCAGTTCTTC. Translation: CASSRTSNYNEQFF. The rearrangement joins TRBV25-1 to TRBJ2-1; 8 bases agree with TRBD2. The trim removed 6 bases at V and 3 bases at J, leaving 4 bases unmatched. Germline values: CDR1 MGHDK, CDR2 SYGVNS. CDR3 length equals 14 residues.

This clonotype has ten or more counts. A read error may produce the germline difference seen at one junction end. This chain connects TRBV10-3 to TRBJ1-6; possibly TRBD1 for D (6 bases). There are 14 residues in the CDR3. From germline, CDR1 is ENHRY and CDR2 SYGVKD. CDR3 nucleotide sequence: TGTGCCAGCAGTCAACAGGGTGATAATTCACCCCTCCACTTT. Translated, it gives CASSQQGDNSPLHF.

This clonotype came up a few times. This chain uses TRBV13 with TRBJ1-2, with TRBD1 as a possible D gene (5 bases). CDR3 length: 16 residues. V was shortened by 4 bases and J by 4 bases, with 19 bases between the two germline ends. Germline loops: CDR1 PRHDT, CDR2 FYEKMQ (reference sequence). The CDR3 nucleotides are TGTGCCAGCAGCTCGGCACGGAGTTGGGGGATCTATGGCTACACCTTC. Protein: CASSSARSWGIYGYTF.

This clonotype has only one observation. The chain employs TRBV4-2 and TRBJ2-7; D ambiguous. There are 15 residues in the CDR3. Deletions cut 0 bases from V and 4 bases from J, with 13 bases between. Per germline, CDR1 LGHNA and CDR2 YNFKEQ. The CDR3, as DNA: TGTGCCAGCAGCCAAGATTCTTACCTACAATACGAGCAGTACTTC. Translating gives CASSQDSYLQYEQYF.

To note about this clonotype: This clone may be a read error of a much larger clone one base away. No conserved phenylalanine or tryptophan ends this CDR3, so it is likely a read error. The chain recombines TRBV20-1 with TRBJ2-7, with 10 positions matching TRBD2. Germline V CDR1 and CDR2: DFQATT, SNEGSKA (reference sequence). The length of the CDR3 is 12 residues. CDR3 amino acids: CSLLAGSYEQYL. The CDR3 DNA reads TGCAGCCTACTAGCGGGGAGCTACGAGCAGTACCTC.

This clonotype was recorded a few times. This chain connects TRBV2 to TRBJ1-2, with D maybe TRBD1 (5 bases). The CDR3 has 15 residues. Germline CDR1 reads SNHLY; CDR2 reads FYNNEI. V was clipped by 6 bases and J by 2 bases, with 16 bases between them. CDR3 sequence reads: CASSLVGRRNYGYTF. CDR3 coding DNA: TGTGCCAGCAGCTTAGTGGGACGGAGGAACTATGGCTACACCTTC.

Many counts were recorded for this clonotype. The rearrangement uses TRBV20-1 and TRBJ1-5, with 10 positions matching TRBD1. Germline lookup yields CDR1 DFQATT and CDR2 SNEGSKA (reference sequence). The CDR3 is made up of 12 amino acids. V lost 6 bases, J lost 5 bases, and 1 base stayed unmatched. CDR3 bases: TGCAGTGCGGGGACAGGGGATCAGCCCCAGCATTTT. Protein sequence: CSAGTGDQPQHF.

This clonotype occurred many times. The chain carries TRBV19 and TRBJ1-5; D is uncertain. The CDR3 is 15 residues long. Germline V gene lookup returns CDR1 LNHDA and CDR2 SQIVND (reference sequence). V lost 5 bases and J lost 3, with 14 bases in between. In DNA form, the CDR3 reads TGTGCCAGTAGTGGCCGCCTGTCTCACAATCAGCCCCAGCATTTT. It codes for CASSGRLSHNQPQHF.

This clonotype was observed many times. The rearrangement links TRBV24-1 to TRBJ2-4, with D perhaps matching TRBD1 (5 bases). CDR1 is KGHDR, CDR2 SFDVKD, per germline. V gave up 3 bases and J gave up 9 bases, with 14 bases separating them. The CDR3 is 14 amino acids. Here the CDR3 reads CATSDATGIGIQYF. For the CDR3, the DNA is TGTGCCACCAGTGATGCTACAGGAATTGGCATTCAGTACTTC.

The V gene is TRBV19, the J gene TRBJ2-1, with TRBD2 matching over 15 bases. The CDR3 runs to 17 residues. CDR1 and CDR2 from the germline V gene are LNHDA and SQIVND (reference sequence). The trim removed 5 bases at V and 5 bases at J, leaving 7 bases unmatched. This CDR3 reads CASSSGLAGGLDNEQFF. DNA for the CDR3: TGTGCCAGTAGTTCAGGACTAGCGGGGGGGCTAGACAATGAGCAGTTCTTC.

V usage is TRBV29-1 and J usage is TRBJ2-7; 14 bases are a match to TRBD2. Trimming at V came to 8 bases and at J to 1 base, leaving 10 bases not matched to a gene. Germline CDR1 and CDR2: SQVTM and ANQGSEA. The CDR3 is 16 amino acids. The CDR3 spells CSSHGLAGGGSYEQYF. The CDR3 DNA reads TGCAGCAGCCATGGACTAGCGGGAGGCGGATCCTACGAGCAGTACTTC.

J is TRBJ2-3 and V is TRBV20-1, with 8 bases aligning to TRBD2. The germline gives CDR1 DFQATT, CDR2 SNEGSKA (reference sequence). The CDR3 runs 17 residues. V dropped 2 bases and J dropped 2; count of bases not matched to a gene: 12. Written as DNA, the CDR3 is TGCAGTGCTAGATTCCGTTTTGCGGGAGGATCCACAGATACGCAGTATTTT. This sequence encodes CSARFRFAGGSTDTQYF.